This TCR beta chain was sequenced for a study of cytomegalovirus exposure and HLA in healthy donors. Overall study results and limits: Most TCR sequences were uncommon, yet certain public TCRs appeared in many donors. Subsequent analysis found a tendency for first-cohort TCR clusters to co-occur within the 95 to 150 validation repertoires. High specificity and sensitivity for cytomegalovirus status were reported for the classifier. Specificity of three CMV-associated chains for CMV antigens was verified in vitro.

There are a few counts of this clone. What it binds is not known. Sequenced by immunoSEQ multiplex PCR; TCRdb stores in-frame clones only, minus some. The sample comprises around 190,000 clones, about 82% of which are singletons, and more than 1.4% rests with the top ten. The CDR3 has 16 amino acids. Looked up from germline, CDR1 is SGHVS and CDR2 is FQNEAQ. V lost 4 bases and J lost 3, with 19 bases in between. The TCR comes from a woman aged 18-29 years in good health and CMV-seronegative. The material sequenced was PBMCs. The gene calls are TRBV7-8 and TRBJ2-7; possibly TRBD2 for D (5 bases). The CDR3 DNA reads as TGTGCCAGCAGCTCTGAGGGCCTCTCAGCGAACTACGAGCAGTACTTC. Translating gives CASSSEGLSANYEQYF. The variable domain in full, completed from reference TRBV7-8 and TRBJ2-7, reads GAGVSQSPRYKVAKRGQDVALRCDPISGHVSLFWYQQALGQGPEFLTYFQNEAQLDKSGLPSDRFFAERPEGSVSTLKIQRTQQEDSAVYLCASSSEGLSANYEQYFGPGTRLTVT.